This TCR beta chain derives from a study of PD-L1 blockade in urothelial cancer. Sequencing was performed with immunoSEQ multiplex PCR; in TCRdb, only in-frame clones are kept and a portion is missing. The sample has roughly 36,000 clones, about 89% seen once; the top ten hold approximately 1.9%. In germline, CDR1 is SGHVS, CDR2 FQNEAQ. This CDR3 is built from 12 residues. Trimming took off 5 bases at V and 5 bases at J, with 9 bases between the two ends. Patients in the study were battling locally advanced or metastatic urothelial carcinoma. Anywhere from 1 to 8 samples came from each patient, spanning pretreatment and on-treatment.

The chain combines TRBV7-8 with TRBJ2-5, with a tentative D call TRBD2 (5 bases). This clonotype was sampled from a man between 60 and 70 years old with urothelial cancer. This material consisted of PBMCs, taken around atezolizumab (anti-PD-L1) treatment. The CDR3 nucleotides are TGTGCCAGCAGCCGGACGGGGGAGACCCAGTACTTC. It is translated as CASSRTGETQYF.